The rows below give T cell receptor beta chains drawn from one sample of a study of Graves' ophthalmopathy and Graves' hyperthyroidism. Each CDR3 protein is one row after TCRdb ran MiXCR on the multiplex PCR reads. The sample lists approximately 540,000 distinct CDR3 sequences; less than 40% were seen once. Sequencing used peripheral blood or thyroid tissue (not recorded which). These receptors were obtained from an adult man with Graves' hyperthyroidism. Both conserved end residues are part of each CDR3. The order of the fields is J gene, clone size, V gene, D gene, CDR3 DNA, CDR3 protein. The D gene is left open where the match is weak. Rows may omit the clone size; those that give it use once, few, many or a size class.

J: TRBJ2-3
size: .
V: TRBV2
D: TRBD2
DNA: TGTGCCAGCAGGGGTAGCGGGGGGGGAAGCACAGATACGCAGTATTTT
CDR3: CASRGSGGGSTDTQYF

J: TRBJ2-2
size: .
V: TRBV7-4
D: TRBD1
DNA: TGTGCCAGCAGCCCACAGGGGAGCTGTGTTTTT
CDR3: CASSPQGSCVF

J: TRBJ2-5
size: many
V: TRBV20-1
D: .
DNA: TGCAGTGCTAGAGACAGGACAGCGTCCGGTGGGACCCAGTACTTC
CDR3: CSARDRTASGGTQYF

J: TRBJ2-5
size: many
V: TRBV6-5
D: .
DNA: TGTGCCAGCAGTTACGGTTCAGCGGAGACCCAGTACTTC
CDR3: CASSYGSAETQYF

J: TRBJ2-5
size: .
V: TRBV25-1
D: TRBD1
DNA: TGTGCCAGCACGCCGGGACAGGTACAAGAGACCCAGTACTTC
CDR3: CASTPGQVQETQYF

J: TRBJ2-2
size: .
V: TRBV12-3/TRBV12-4
D: .
DNA: TGTGCCAGCAGCCCTGGATGGTGGTCAGGGGAGCTGTTTTTT
CDR3: CASSPGWWSGELFF

J: TRBJ1-2
size: .
V: TRBV30
D: .
DNA: TGTGCCTGGAGTGCGAGGAACTATGGCTACACCTTC
CDR3: CAWSARNYGYTF

J: TRBJ1-1
size: many
V: TRBV29-1
D: .
DNA: TGCAGCGTTCGCGGCGGGGGGGGCACTGAAGCTTTCTTT
CDR3: CSVRGGGGTEAFF

J: TRBJ1-1
size: few
V: TRBV5-1
D: .
DNA: TGCGCCAGCAGCTTGGTTGGGGCCCCTGACACTGAAGCTTTCTTT
CDR3: CASSLVGAPDTEAFF

J: TRBJ1-6
size: .
V: TRBV10-3
D: TRBD1
DNA: TGTGCCACTGGTTGGGACAGGGGAGTGGCACCCCTCCACTTT
CDR3: CATGWDRGVAPLHF

J: TRBJ2-3
size: many
V: TRBV7-8
D: .
DNA: TGTGCCAGCAGCTTAGCCACAGGCACAGATACGCAGTATTTT
CDR3: CASSLATGTDTQYF

J: TRBJ1-5
size: few
V: TRBV11-2
D: .
DNA: TGTGCCAGCAGCTTGGGGGTTGCGAAGATTCAGCCCCAGCATTTT
CDR3: CASSLGVAKIQPQHF

J: TRBJ2-1
size: .
V: TRBV24-1
D: .
DNA: TGTGCCACCAGTGATTTCCGATACAATGAGCAGTTCTTC
CDR3: CATSDFRYNEQFF

J: TRBJ1-5
size: many
V: TRBV5-1
D: .
DNA: TGCGCCAGCAGCCCCGGGAACAGTCAACAGCCCCAGCATTTT
CDR3: CASSPGNSQQPQHF

J: TRBJ1-1
size: .
V: TRBV29-1
D: TRBD1
DNA: TGCAGCGGGACAGGGGATAGTACTGAAGCTTTCTTT
CDR3: CSGTGDSTEAFF

J: TRBJ2-2
size: .
V: TRBV5-6
D: .
DNA: TGTGCCAGCAGCTTGGTGGGGGCCGACACCGGGGAGCTGTTTTTT
CDR3: CASSLVGADTGELFF

J: TRBJ1-5
size: .
V: TRBV28
D: TRBD1
DNA: TGTGCCAGCACCTGGACAGGGAGGCGCAATCAGCCCCAGCATTTT
CDR3: CASTWTGRRNQPQHF

J: TRBJ2-1
size: few
V: TRBV24-1
D: TRBD2
DNA: TGTGCCACCAGTCTCAGGGGAAGCGGGAGGGCCCGCGATGAGCAGTTCTTC
CDR3: CATSLRGSGRARDEQFF

J: TRBJ2-7
size: .
V: TRBV7-2
D: TRBD1
DNA: TGTGCCAGCAGCTCCTCAGGGGGCACCCAGTACGAGCAGTACTTC
CDR3: CASSSSGGTQYEQYF

J: TRBJ2-7
size: .
V: TRBV20-1
D: TRBD1
DNA: TGCAGTGCTAGAGCCGACAGGGTGTACGAGCAGTACTTC
CDR3: CSARADRVYEQYF

J: TRBJ2-3
size: .
V: TRBV29-1
D: TRBD1
DNA: TGCAGCGTCATAAAGACAGGGATCGCAGATACGCAGTATTTT
CDR3: CSVIKTGIADTQYF

J: TRBJ2-1
size: .
V: TRBV7-9
D: .
DNA: TGTGCCAGCAGCTTGGTTCCGGGTAATGAGCAGTTCTTC
CDR3: CASSLVPGNEQFF

J: TRBJ2-2
size: .
V: TRBV2
D: TRBD1
DNA: TGTGCCAGCAGTCTGACAGGGACCGCACCGGTCCCCGGGGAGCTGTTTTTT
CDR3: CASSLTGTAPVPGELFF

J: TRBJ1-2
size: .
V: TRBV2
D: .
DNA: TGTGCCAGCAGGGTAAGCCAGGGAGGTGGCTACACCTTC
CDR3: CASRVSQGGGYTF

J: TRBJ1-1
size: .
V: TRBV2
D: .
DNA: TGTGCCAGCAGTTATCTACAGGGCTCCGAAGTTTTCTTT
CDR3: CASSYLQGSEVFF

J: TRBJ1-2
size: .
V: TRBV2
D: TRBD1
DNA: TGTGCCAGCAGTTTAGACAGGGGGTGGGGCTACACCTTC
CDR3: CASSLDRGWGYTF